This section outlines one T cell receptor (beta chain) sequence together with its context. The method was immunoSEQ multiplex PCR; TCRdb's version includes in-frame clones alone and lacks a portion of them. The sample consists of more than 200,000 clones, around four fifths of them appearing once. The CDR3 loop spans 14 amino acids. Germline assignment: CDR1 KGHSH and CDR2 LQKENI. V lost 4 bases to trimming and J lost 6 bases; unmatched junction nucleotides: 5. This sample was taken from a study of blood T cell repertoires in COVID-19. Study-level information: Acute-phase and convalescent COVID-19 samples originated in the United States, Italy and Spain.

The TCR sequence derives from a woman between 50 and 59 years old with acute or convalescent COVID-19. What was sequenced was peripheral blood. The chain employs TRBV18 and TRBJ2-7; TRBD1 aligns across 11 bases. CDR3 nucleotide sequence: TGTGCCAGCTCACTGGACAGGGGGCGTTTCGAGCAGTACTTC. It encodes CASSLDRGRFEQYF.